The clone carrying this T cell receptor (beta chain) has only a few counts. This sample was taken from a study of blood T cell repertoires in COVID-19. The V and J ends lost 4 bases and 1 base respectively, with 7 bases between them. Germline CDR1 reads SEHNR; CDR2 reads FQNEAQ (reference sequence). The CDR3 totals 13 residues. The protocol was immunoSEQ multiplex PCR, while the TCRdb copy is restricted to in-frame clones and leaves out a portion. This sample has roughly 330,000 clones; about 90% occur once, and the top ten carry about 5.4%. Donors in Cohort 3 who had recovered were those with two negative PCRs, healthcare professional clearance, or resolution of their symptoms.

The chain couples TRBV7-9 to TRBJ2-5; D is unresolved. The clonotype originates from a woman in her twenties or thirties who had recovered from COVID-19. Sequencing was done on a sample of PBMCs or T cells enriched from blood (not recorded which). CDR3 in amino acids: CASSSRIQETQYF. In DNA form, the CDR3 reads TGTGCCAGCAGCTCCAGGATCCAAGAGACCCAGTACTTC. The full variable domain, in which reference TRBV7-9 and TRBJ2-5 provide the parts outside the CDR3, is DTGVSQNPRHKITKRGQNVTFRCDPISEHNRLYWYRQTLGQGPEFLTYFQNEAQLEKSRLLSDRFSAERPKGSFSTLEIQRTEQGDSAMYLCASSSRIQETQYFGPGTRLLVL.